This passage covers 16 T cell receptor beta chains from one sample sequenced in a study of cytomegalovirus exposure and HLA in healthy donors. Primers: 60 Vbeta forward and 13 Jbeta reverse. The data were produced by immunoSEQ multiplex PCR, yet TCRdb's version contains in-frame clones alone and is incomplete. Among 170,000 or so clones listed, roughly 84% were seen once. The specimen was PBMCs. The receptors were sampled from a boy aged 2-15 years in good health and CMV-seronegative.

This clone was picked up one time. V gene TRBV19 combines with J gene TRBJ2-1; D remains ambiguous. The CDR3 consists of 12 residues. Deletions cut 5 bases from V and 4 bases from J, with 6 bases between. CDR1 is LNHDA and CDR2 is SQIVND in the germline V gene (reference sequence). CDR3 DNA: TGTGCCAGTAGTGGGCGTTACAATGAGCAGTTCTTC. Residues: CASSGRYNEQFF.

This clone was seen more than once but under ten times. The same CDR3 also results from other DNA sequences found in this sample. As DNA, the CDR3 is TGTGCCAGCTCACCTAGCTCCTACGAGCAGTACTTC. As protein: CASSPSSYEQYF. The chain combines TRBV18 with TRBJ2-7; no reliable D call. Trimming cost V 3 bases and J 0 bases, with 3 bases left between them. The CDR3 sequence is 12 residues long. Germline V lookup: CDR1 KGHSH, CDR2 LQKENI.

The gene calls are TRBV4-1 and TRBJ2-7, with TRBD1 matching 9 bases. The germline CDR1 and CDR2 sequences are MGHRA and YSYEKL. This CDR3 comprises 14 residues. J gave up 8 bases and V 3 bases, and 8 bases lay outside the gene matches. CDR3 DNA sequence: TGCGCCAGCAGCCAGGAAGGGGACAGGGACCAGCAGTACTTC. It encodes CASSQEGDRDQQYF.

The CDR3 DNA reads TGTGCCAGCAGCCGGACTAGCCTCACCACAGATACGCAGTATTTT. Translating gives CASSRTSLTTDTQYF. The chain combines TRBV5-6 with TRBJ2-3; 8 bases agree with TRBD2. Trimming cost V 4 bases and J 2 bases; bases outside gene matches: 6. The CDR3 runs to 15 residues. From germline, CDR1 is SGHDT and CDR2 YYEEEE.

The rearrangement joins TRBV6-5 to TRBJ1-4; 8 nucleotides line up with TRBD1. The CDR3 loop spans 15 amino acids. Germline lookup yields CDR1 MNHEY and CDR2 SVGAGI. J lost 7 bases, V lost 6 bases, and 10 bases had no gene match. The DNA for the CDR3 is TGTGCCAGCAGACCCCTTGGAGGGACAGGTGAAAAACTGTTTTTT. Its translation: CASRPLGGTGEKLFF.

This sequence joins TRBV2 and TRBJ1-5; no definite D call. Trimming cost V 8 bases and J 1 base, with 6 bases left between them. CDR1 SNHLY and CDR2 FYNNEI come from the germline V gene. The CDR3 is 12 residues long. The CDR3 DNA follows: TGTGCCAGCGGGCAGAGCAATCAGCCCCAGCATTTT. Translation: CASGQSNQPQHF.

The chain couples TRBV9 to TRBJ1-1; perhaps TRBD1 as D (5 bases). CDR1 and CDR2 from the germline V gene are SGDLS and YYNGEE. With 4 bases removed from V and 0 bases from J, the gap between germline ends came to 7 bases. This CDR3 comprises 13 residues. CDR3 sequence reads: CASSRQMNTEAFF. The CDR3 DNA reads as TGTGCCAGCAGCAGACAGATGAACACTGAAGCTTTCTTT.

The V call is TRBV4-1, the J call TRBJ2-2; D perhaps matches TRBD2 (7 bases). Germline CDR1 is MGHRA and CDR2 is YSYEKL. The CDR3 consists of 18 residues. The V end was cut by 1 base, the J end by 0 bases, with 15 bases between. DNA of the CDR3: TGCGCCAGCAGCCAAGTAGAGGGGGGGACTACGAACACCGGGGAGCTGTTTTTT. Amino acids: CASSQVEGGTTNTGELFF.

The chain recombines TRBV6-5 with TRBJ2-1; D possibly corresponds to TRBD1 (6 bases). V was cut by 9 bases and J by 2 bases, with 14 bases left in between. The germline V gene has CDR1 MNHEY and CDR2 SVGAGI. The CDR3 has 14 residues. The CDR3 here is CASSPGQTYNEQFF. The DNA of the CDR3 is TGTGCCAGTAGCCCGGGACAAACCTACAATGAGCAGTTCTTC.

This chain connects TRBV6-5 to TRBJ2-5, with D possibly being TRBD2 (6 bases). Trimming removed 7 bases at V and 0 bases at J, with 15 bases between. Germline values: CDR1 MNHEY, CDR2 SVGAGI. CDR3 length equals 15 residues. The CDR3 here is CASTPTRVYQETQYF. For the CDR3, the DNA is TGTGCCAGCACTCCGACTAGGGTTTACCAAGAGACCCAGTACTTC.

This CDR3 is CASSLGGTGGFTEAFF. The CDR3 DNA reads as TGTGCCAGCAGTTTAGGAGGGACAGGGGGCTTCACTGAAGCTTTCTTT. The chain has TRBV28 and TRBJ1-1; 12 nucleotides match TRBD1. This CDR3 has 16 amino acids. Germline V gives CDR1 MDHEN, CDR2 SYDVKM. The ends lost 2 bases at V and 4 bases at J; junction bases unmatched: 5.

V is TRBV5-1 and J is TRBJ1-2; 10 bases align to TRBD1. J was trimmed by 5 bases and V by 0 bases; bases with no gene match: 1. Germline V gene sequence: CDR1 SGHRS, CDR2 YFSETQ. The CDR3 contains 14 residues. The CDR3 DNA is TGCGCCAGCAGCTTGGTGGACAGGGGGTATGGCTACACCTTC. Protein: CASSLVDRGYGYTF. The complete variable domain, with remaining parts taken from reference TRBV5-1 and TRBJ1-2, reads KAGVTQTPRYLIKTRGQQVTLSCSPISGHRSVSWYQQTPGQGLQFLFEYFSETQRNKGNFPGRFSGRQFSNSRSEMNVSTLELGDSALYLCASSLVDRGYGYTFGSGTRLTVV.

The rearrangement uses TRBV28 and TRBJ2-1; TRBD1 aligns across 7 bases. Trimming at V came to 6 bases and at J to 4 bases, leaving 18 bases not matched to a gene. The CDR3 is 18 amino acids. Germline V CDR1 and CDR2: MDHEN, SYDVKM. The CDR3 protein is CASRVRLLRQGPYNEQFF. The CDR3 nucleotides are TGTGCCAGCAGGGTAAGGTTGTTGCGACAGGGACCTTACAATGAGCAGTTCTTC.

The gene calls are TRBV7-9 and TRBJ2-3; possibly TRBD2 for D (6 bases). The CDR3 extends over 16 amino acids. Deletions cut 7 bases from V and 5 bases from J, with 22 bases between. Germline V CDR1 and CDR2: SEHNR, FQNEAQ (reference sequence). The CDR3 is CASTPWREARGDTQYF. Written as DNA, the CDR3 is TGTGCCAGCACCCCGTGGAGGGAGGCGCGGGGAGATACGCAGTATTTT.

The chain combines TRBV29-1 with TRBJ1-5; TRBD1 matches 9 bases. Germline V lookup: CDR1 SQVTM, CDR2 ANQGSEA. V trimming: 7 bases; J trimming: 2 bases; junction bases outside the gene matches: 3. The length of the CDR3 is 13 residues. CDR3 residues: CSARTGGNQPQHF. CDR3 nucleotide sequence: TGCAGCGCCCGGACAGGGGGCAATCAGCCCCAGCATTTT.

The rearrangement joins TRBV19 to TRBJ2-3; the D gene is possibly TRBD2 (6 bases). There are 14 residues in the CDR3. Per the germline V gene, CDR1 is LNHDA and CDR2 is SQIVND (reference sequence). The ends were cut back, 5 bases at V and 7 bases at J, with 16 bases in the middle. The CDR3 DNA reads TGTGCCAGTAGTTCCTCCAGGACTACAAATACGCAGTATTTT. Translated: CASSSSRTTNTQYF.